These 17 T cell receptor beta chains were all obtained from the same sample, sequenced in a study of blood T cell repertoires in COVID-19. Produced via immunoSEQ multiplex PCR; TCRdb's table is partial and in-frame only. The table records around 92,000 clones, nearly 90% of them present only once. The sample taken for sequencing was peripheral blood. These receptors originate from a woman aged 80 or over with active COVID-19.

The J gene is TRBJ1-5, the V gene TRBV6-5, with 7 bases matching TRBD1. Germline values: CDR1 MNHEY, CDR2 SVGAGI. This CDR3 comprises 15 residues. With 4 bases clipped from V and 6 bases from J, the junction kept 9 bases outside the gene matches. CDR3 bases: TGTGCCAGCAGTTTGGAGGACAGGATACTTCAGCCCCAGCATTTT. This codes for CASSLEDRILQPQHF.

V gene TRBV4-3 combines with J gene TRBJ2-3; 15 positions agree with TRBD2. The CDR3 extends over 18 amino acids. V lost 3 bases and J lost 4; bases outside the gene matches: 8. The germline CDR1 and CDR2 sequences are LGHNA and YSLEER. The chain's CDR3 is CASSQSGTSGRRADTQYF. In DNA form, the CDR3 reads TGCGCCAGCAGCCAGTCCGGGACTAGCGGGAGGCGAGCAGATACGCAGTATTTT.

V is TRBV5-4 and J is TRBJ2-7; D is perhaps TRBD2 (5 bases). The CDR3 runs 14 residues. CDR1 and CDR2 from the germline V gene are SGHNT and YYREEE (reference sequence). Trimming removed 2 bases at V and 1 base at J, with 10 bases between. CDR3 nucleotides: TGTGCCAGCAGCTTACGGACTGGATCCTACGAGCAGTACTTC. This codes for CASSLRTGSYEQYF.

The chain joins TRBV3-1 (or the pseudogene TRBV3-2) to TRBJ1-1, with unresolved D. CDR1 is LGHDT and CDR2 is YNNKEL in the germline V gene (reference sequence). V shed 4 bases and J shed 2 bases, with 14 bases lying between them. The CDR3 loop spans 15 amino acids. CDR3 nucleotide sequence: TGTGCCAGCAGCCCTACAGAGCTACTCAACACTGAAGCTTTCTTT. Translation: CASSPTELLNTEAFF.

Written as DNA, the CDR3 is TGCGCCAGCAGTCCGGGACTAGCGGGAGGGCTTCGAGATACGCAGTATTTT. This gives the protein CASSPGLAGGLRDTQYF. V is TRBV5-1 and J is TRBJ2-3; the match to TRBD2 covers 16 bases. The germline V gene has CDR1 SGHRS and CDR2 YFSETQ. The CDR3 loop spans 17 amino acids. Unmatched junction bases numbered 8, after V lost 5 bases and J lost 5 bases.

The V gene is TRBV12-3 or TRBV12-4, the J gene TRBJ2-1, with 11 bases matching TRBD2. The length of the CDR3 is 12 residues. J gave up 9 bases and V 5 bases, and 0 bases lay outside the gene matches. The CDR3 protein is CASSTSGGEQFF. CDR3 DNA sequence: TGTGCCAGCAGTACTAGCGGGGGTGAGCAGTTCTTC.

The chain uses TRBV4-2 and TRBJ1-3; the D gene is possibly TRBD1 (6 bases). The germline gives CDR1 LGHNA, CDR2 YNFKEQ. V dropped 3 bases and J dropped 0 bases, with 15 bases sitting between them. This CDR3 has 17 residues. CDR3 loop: CASSQGLIQGSGNTIYF. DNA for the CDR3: TGTGCCAGCAGCCAGGGCCTGATACAGGGCTCTGGAAACACCATATATTTT.

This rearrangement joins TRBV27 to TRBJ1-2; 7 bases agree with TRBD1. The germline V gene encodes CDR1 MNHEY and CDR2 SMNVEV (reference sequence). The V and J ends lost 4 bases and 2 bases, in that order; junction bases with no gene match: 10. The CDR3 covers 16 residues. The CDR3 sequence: CASSSPRDSHNYGYTF. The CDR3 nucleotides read TGTGCCAGCAGTTCACCCCGGGACAGCCACAACTATGGCTACACCTTC.

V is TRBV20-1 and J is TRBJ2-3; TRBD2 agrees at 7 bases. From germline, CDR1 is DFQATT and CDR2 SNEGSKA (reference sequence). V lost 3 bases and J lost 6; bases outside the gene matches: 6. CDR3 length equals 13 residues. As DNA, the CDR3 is TGCAGTGCTAGTCTGGCGGGAGCGGATACGCAGTATTTT. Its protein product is CSASLAGADTQYF.

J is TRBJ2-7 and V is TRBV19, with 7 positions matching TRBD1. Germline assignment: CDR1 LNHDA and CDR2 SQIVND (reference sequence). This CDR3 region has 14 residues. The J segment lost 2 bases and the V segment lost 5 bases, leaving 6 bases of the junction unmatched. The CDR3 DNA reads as TGTGCCAGTAGTCCACGACAGGGAACCTACGAGCAGTACTTC. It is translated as CASSPRQGTYEQYF.

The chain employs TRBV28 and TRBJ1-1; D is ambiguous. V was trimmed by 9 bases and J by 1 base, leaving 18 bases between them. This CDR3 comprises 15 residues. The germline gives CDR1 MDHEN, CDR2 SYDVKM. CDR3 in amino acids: CASSRPGSTNTEAFF. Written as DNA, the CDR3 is TGTGCCAGTTCTCGTCCGGGATCAACGAACACTGAAGCTTTCTTT.

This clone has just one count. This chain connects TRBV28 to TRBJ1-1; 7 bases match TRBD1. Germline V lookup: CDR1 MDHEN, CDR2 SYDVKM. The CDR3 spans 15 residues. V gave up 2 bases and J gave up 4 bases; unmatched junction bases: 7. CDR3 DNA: TGTGCCAGCAGTTTAAACAGGGGATTGGGCACTGAAGCTTTCTTT. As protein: CASSLNRGLGTEAFF.

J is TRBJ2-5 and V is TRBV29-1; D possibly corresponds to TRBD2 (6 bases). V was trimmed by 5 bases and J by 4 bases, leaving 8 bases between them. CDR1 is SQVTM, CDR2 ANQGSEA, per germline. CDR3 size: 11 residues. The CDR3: CSVLSGETQYF. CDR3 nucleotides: TGCAGCGTTCTTAGCGGAGAGACCCAGTACTTC.

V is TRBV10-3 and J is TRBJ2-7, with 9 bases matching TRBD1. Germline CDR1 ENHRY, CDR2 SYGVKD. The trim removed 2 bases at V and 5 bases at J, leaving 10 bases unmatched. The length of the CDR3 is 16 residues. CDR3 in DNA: TGTGCCATCAGTGAGAGTTCCGGGACAGGGAGGCACGAGCAGTACTTC. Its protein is CAISESSGTGRHEQYF.

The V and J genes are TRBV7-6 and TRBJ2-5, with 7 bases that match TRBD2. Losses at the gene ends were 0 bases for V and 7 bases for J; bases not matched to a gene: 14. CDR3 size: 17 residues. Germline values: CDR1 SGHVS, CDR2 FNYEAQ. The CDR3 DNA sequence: TGTGCCAGCAGCTTAGCGCTTTTGGGAGGGGTCCGGGGGACCCAGTACTTC. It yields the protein CASSLALLGGVRGTQYF. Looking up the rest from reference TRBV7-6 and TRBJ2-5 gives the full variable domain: GAGVSQSPRYKVTKRGQDVALRCDPISGHVSLYWYRQALGQGPEFLTYFNYEAQQDKSGLPNDRFSAERPEGSISTLTIQRTEQRDSAMYRCASSLALLGGVRGTQYFGPGTRLLVL.

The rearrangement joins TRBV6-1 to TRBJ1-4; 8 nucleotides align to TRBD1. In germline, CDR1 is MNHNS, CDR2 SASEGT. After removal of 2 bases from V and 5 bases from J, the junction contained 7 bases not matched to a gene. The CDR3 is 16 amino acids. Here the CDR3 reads CASSEWDRRPNEKLFF. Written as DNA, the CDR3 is TGTGCCAGCAGTGAATGGGACAGGAGGCCAAATGAAAAACTGTTTTTT.

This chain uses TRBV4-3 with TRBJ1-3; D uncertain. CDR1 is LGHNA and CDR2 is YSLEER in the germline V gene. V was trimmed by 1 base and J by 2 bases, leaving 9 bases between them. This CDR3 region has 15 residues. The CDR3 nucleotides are TGCGCCAGCAGCCAAGGGTCGGGGACTGGAAACACCATATATTTT. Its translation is CASSQGSGTGNTIYF.